A selection of T cell receptor beta chains follows, all from one sample in a study of blood T cell repertoires in COVID-19. Profiled with immunoSEQ multiplex PCR; TCRdb holds only in-frame clones, not every one. This table has more than 250,000 clones, roughly 85% appearing once. The sequencing sample was made of PBMCs or T cells enriched from blood (not recorded which). Receptor source: a man aged 30-40 years who had recovered from COVID-19. Both conserved end residues are part of each CDR3. Fields, in order: V gene, D gene, J gene, clone size, CDR3 length, CDR3 DNA, CDR3 protein. The D gene is left open where the match is weak. Rows give clone size only sometimes, using once, few, many, or a class for an expanded clone.

>TRBV5-1|NA|TRBJ1-1|NA|13
TGCGCCAGCAGCTTGGCCGCGGAGAGTGAAGCTTTCTTT
CASSLAAESEAFF
>TRBV29-1|NA|TRBJ1-1|few|15
TGCAGCGCCGCCCCCCAGGGTGCCCGTGAGACTGAAGCTTTCTTT
CSAAPQGARETEAFF
>TRBV4-3|NA|TRBJ1-3|NA|13
TGCGCCAGCAGCCAAGCACAGGGAAACACCATATATTTT
CASSQAQGNTIYF
>TRBV5-1|TRBD1|TRBJ1-2|NA|14
TGCGCCAGCAGCCAGGGACAGGGGGTATATGGCTACACCTTC
CASSQGQGVYGYTF
>TRBV5-1|NA|TRBJ2-3|NA|15
TGCGCCAGCAGCTTGGTTCCCACACCCGCAGATACGCAGTATTTT
CASSLVPTPADTQYF
>TRBV10-3|NA|TRBJ1-2|NA|16
TGTGCCATCAGTGACCCTAATACAGGGAAGGGGTTGGGCTACACCTTC
CAISDPNTGKGLGYTF
>TRBV27|NA|TRBJ2-3|few|14
TGTGCCAGCAGTTCCGGGAGTTACACAGATACGCAGTATTTT
CASSSGSYTDTQYF
>TRBV7-8|TRBD2|TRBJ2-1|NA|11
TGTGCCAGCAGCTTAGGGGACTATCGAATCTTC
CASSLGDYRIF
>TRBV11-3|NA|TRBJ1-4|NA|14
TGTGCCAGCAGCTCTCCACAGGCGCCTGAAAAACTGTTTTTT
CASSSPQAPEKLFF
>TRBV19|NA|TRBJ1-2|NA|15
TGTGCCAGTAGTATGGCAGCTGGAGGTATCGGTGGCTACACCTTC
CASSMAAGGIGGYTF
>TRBV6-1|NA|TRBJ2-7|NA|14
TGTGCCAGCAGTGAAGAGCCGAGAAGCTACGAGCAGTACTTC
CASSEEPRSYEQYF
>TRBV19|NA|TRBJ1-6|NA|15
TGTGCCAGTATCGCCTCGAGGAACTATAATTCACCCCTCCACTTT
CASIASRNYNSPLHF
>TRBV10-3|TRBD1|TRBJ1-2|NA|14
TGTGCCATCAGTGAACAGGGGGCTTTGTATGGCTACACCTTC
CAISEQGALYGYTF
>TRBV5-1|NA|TRBJ1-6|NA|13
TGCGCCAGCAGAGGTGAGGGAGAGAGCCCCCTCCACTTT
CASRGEGESPLHF